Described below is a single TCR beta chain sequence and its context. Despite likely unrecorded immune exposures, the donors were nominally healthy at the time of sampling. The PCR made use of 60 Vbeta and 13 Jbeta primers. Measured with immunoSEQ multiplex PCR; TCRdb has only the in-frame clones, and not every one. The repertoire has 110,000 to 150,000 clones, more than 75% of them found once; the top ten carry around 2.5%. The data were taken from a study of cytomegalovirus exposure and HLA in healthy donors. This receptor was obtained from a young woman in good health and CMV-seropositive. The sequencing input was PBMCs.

CDR3 sequence (DNA): TGCAGCGTTGCATACAGGGGGCAGAGGGGAAACACCATATATTTT. This codes for CSVAYRGQRGNTIYF. V is TRBV29-1 and J is TRBJ1-3; 9 bases agree with TRBD1. The germline CDR1 and CDR2 sequences are SQVTM and ANQGSEA. V shed 4 bases, J shed 4 bases, and the junction held 8 bases outside the gene matches. The CDR3 runs to 15 residues. The whole variable domain, filled in from reference TRBV29-1 and TRBJ1-3, reads SAVISQKPSRDICQRGTSLTIQCQVDSQVTMMFWYRQQPGQSLTLIATANQGSEATYESGFVIDKFPISRPNLTFSTLTVSNMSPEDSSIYLCSVAYRGQRGNTIYFGEGSWLTVV.